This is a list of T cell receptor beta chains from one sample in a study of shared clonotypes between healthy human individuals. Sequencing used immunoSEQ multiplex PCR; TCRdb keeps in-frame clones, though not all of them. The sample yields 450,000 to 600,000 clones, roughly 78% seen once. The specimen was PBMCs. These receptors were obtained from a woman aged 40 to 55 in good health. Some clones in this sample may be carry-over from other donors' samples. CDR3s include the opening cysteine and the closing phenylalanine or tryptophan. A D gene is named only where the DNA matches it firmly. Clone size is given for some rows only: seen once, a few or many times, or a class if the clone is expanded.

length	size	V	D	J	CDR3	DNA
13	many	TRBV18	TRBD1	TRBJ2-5	CASSRRGRETQYF	TGTGCCAGCTCACGCAGGGGGCGTGAGACCCAGTACTTC
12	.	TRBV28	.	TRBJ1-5	CASSNRDQPQHF	TGTGCCAGCAGTAACAGGGATCAGCCCCAGCATTTT
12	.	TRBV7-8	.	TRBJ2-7	CASSLGWYEQYF	TGTGCCAGCAGCTTAGGTTGGTACGAGCAGTACTTC
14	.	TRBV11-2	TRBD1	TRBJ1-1	CASSAGQGFTEAFF	TGTGCCAGCAGCGCGGGACAGGGGTTTACTGAAGCTTTCTTT
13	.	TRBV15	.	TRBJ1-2	CATSRDLSYGYTF	TGTGCCACCAGCAGAGATCTCTCCTATGGCTACACCTTC
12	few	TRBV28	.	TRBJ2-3	CASSFGLDTQYF	TGTGCCAGCAGTTTTGGCTTAGATACGCAGTATTTT
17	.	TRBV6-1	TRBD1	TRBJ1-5	CASSEGQGSPVNQPQHF	TGTGCCAGCAGTGAAGGACAGGGGAGTCCTGTGAATCAGCCCCAGCATTTT
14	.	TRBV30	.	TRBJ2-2	CAWTARRATGELFF	TGTGCCTGGACCGCGCGCAGGGCCACCGGGGAGCTGTTTTTT
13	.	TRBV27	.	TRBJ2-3	CASRGASTDTQYF	TGTGCCAGCAGGGGGGCCAGCACAGATACGCAGTATTTT
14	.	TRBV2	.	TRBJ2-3	CASKAGRGTDTQYF	TGTGCCAGCAAGGCTGGAAGGGGCACAGATACGCAGTATTTT
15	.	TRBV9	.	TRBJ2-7	CASSRNYRTTYEQYF	TGTGCCAGCAGCCGAAACTACCGAACTACCTACGAGCAGTACTTC
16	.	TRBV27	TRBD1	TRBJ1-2	CASSLVGTGGHYGYTF	TGTGCCAGCAGTTTAGTCGGGACAGGGGGGCACTATGGCTACACCTTC
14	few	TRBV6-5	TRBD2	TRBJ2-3	CASSREGPTDTQYF	TGTGCCAGCAGTCGGGAGGGCCCCACAGATACGCAGTATTTT
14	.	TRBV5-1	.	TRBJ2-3	CASSFSVSTDTQYF	TGCGCCAGCAGCTTTTCCGTGAGCACAGATACGCAGTATTTT
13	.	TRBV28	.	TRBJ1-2	CASLDLLNHGYTF	TGTGCCAGCTTGGACCTTCTAAACCATGGCTACACCTTC
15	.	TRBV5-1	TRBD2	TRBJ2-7	CASSLVVSGNYEQYF	TGCGCCAGCAGCTTGGTGGTTAGCGGGAACTACGAGCAGTACTTC
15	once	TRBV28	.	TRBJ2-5	CASSPHGEGAETQYF	TGTGCCAGCAGCCCCCACGGGGAGGGGGCAGAGACCCAGTACTTC
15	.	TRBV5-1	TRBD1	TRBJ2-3	CASSFVGGGADTQYF	TGCGCCAGCAGCTTTGTAGGGGGCGGCGCAGATACGCAGTATTTT
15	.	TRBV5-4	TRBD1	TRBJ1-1	CASSLFRGQNTEAFF	TGTGCCAGCAGCTTGTTCAGGGGGCAGAACACTGAAGCTTTCTTT
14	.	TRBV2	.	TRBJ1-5	CASSDQGRGQPQHF	TGTGCCAGCAGTGACCAGGGACGGGGGCAGCCCCAGCATTTT
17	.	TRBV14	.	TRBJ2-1	CASSQAGATISYNEQFF	TGTGCCAGCAGCCAAGCAGGGGCCACAATCTCCTACAATGAGCAGTTCTTC
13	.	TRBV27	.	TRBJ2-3	CASSLGGYDTQYF	TGTGCCAGCAGTTTAGGGGGTTATGATACGCAGTATTTT